Sample share makes the clone carrying this T cell receptor (beta chain) medium-sized. Patients were all untreated before their thyroid surgery. The data belong to a study of metastatic and nonmetastatic thyroid tumors. In the original workflow: Using the CDR3 differences seen across clinicopathological groups, the authors built a distant-metastasis classifier for papillary thyroid cancer, which was meant to discriminate distant-metastatic patients. With MiXCR, TCRdb reprocessed the PCR reads. TCRdb's processing, not the study's, gives the V and J calls here. The sample consists of 6,000 or so clones, 16% of them appearing once. The sequenced material came from tumor tissue. The receptor comes from a male donor with papillary thyroid cancer or a benign thyroid nodule (not recorded which). Some clones in this sample may be carry-over from other donors' samples.

The CDR3 region has the DNA TGTGCCAGCAGCTTCAGGGGCCTGAGCACAGATACGCAGTATTTT. Translating it yields CASSFRGLSTDTQYF. The chain has TRBV28 and TRBJ2-3; perhaps TRBD1 as D (6 bases). Germline-derived CDR1 and CDR2 are MDHEN and SYDVKM. Between the trimmed V and J ends, which lost 6 bases and 0 bases, there was a span of 13 bases. This CDR3 spans 15 amino acids.